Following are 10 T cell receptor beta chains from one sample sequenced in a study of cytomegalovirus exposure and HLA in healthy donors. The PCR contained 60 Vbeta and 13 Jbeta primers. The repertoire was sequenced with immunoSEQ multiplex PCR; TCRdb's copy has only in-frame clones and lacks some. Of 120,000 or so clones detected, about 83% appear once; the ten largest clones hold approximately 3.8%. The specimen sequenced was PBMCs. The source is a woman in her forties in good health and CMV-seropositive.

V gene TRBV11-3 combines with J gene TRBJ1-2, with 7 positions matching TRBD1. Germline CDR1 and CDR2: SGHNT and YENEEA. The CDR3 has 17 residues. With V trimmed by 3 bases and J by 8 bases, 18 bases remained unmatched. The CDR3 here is CASSFVTGFDPAEGYTF. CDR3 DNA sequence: TGTGCCAGCAGCTTTGTGACAGGGTTCGACCCGGCGGAGGGCTACACCTTC.

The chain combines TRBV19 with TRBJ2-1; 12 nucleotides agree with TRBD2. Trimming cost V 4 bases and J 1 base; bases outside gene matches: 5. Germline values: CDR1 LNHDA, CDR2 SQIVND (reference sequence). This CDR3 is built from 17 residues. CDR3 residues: CASSRTSGRISYNEQFF. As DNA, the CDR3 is TGTGCCAGTAGTAGAACTAGCGGGAGGATATCCTACAATGAGCAGTTCTTC. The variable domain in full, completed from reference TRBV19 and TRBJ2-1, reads DGGITQSPKYLFRKEGQNVTLSCEQNLNHDAMYWYRQDPGQGLRLIYYSQIVNDFQKGDIAEGYSVSREKKESFPLTVTSAQKNPTAFYLCASSRTSGRISYNEQFFGPGTRLTVL.

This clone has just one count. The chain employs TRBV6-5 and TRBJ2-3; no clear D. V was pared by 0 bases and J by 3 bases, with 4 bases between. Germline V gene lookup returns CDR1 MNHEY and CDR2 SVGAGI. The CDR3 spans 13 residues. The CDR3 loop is CASSYSSTDTQYF. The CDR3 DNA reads TGTGCCAGCAGTTACTCCAGTACAGATACGCAGTATTTT.

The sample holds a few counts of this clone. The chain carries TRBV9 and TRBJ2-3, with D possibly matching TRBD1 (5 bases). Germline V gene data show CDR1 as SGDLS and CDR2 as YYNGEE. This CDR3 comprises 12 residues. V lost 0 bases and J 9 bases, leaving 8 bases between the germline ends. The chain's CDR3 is CASSVERGTQYF. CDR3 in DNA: TGTGCCAGCAGCGTAGAAAGGGGCACGCAGTATTTT.

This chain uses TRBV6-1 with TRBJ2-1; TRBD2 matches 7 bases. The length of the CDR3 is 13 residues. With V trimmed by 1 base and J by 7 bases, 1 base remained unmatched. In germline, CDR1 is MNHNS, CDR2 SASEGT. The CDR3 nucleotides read TGTGCCAGCAGTGAAGGGGGGGGGAATGAGCAGTTCTTC. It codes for CASSEGGGNEQFF.

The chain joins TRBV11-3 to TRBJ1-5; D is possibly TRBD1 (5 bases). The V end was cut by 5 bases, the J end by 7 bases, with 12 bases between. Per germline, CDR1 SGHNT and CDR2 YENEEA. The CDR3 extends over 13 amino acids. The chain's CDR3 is CASSDGGNQPQHF. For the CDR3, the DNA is TGTGCCAGCAGCGACGGGGGGAACCAGCCCCAGCATTTT.

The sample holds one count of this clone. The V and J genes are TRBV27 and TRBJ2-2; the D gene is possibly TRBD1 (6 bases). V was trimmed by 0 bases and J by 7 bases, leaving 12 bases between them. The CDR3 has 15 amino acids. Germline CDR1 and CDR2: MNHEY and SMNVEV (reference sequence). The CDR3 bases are TGTGCCAGCAGTTTATCCCGACAGGCCATCGGGGAGCTGTTTTTT. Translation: CASSLSRQAIGELFF.

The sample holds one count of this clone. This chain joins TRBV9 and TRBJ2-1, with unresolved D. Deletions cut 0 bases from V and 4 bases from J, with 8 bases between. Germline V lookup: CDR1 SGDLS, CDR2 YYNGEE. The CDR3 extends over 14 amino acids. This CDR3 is CASSVASLYNEQFF. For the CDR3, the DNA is TGTGCCAGCAGCGTAGCAAGCTTGTACAATGAGCAGTTCTTC.

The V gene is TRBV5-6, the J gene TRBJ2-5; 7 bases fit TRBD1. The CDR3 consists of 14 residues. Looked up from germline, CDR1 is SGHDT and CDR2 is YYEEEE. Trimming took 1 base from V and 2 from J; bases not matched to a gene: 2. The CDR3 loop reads CASSLWGQQETQYF. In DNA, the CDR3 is TGTGCCAGCAGCTTGTGGGGACAGCAAGAGACCCAGTACTTC.

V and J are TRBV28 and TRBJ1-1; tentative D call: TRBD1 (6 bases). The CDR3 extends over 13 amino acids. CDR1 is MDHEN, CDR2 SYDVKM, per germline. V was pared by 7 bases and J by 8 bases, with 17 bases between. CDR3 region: CASTFTTGEEAFF. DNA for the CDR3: TGTGCCAGCACTTTCACGACAGGTGAGGAAGCTTTCTTT.